Listed here are 27 T cell receptor beta chains from one sample, sequenced in a study of T cells after yellow fever vaccination. TCRdb recomputed calls from the 5' RACE reads with MiXCR, one row per CDR3 protein. The repertoire consists of hundreds of thousands of distinct CDR3 sequences, with roughly 14% occurring once and the leading ten covering roughly an eighth. The source material was PBMCs, sampled on the day of the yellow fever booster vaccination. The receptors were sampled from a man in his thirties or forties who received the YFV17D yellow fever vaccine.

As to this clonotype: This CDR3 is missing its conserved last phenylalanine or tryptophan, likely due to a read error. The DNA is omitted, as the CDR3 cannot be located on it reliably, and the CDR3 follows TCRdb's listing. The rearrangement joins TRBV5-1 to TRBJ1-4; no DNA check was done on the table's D call, TRBD1. The CDR3 extends over 19 residues, inclusive of both ends. Germline-derived CDR1 and CDR2 are SGHRS and YFSETQ. The chain's CDR3 is CASSLLGGQGHSALYYGLA.

This clonotype appeared a few times. The chain recombines TRBV6-1 with TRBJ2-7; TRBD2 is a possible D gene (6 bases). CDR3 length: 14 residues. The V gene's germline CDR1 is MNHNS and CDR2 SASEGT. The V gene lost 3 bases and the J gene lost 2 bases, with 11 bases spanning the gap. In nucleotides, the CDR3 is TGTGCCAGCAGTGATGGGTGGGGGGCCTACGAGCAGTACTTC. Its translation is CASSDGWGAYEQYF.

This clonotype occurred a few times. The CDR3 is CASSLVTGRTGELFF. The CDR3 DNA sequence: TGTGCCAGCAGCTTAGTGACAGGGCGGACCGGGGAGCTGTTTTTT. The chain employs TRBV11-2 and TRBJ2-2, with 7 bases that match TRBD1. Germline CDR1 reads SGHAT; CDR2 reads FQNNGV. Trimming removed 1 base from V and 5 bases from J; junction bases left unmatched: 4. The CDR3 runs 15 residues.

This chain joins TRBV27 and TRBJ2-5; TRBD2 aligns across 11 bases. Per germline, CDR1 MNHEY and CDR2 SMNVEV (reference sequence). The CDR3 length is 16 residues. After removal of 0 bases from V and 5 bases from J, the junction contained 5 bases not matched to a gene. The CDR3 sequence: CASSLSIAGGPETQYF. CDR3 DNA sequence: TGTGCCAGCAGTTTATCAATAGCGGGAGGGCCGGAGACCCAGTACTTC.

V and J are TRBV5-6 and TRBJ2-3; D may be TRBD1 (6 bases). This CDR3 has 13 residues. Germline loops: CDR1 SGHDT, CDR2 YYEEEE. Trimming stripped 5 bases from V and 2 bases from J, with 9 bases between. DNA of the CDR3: TGTGCCAGCAGGGACAGCTACACAGATACGCAGTATTTT. Translating gives CASRDSYTDTQYF.

This clonotype was found a few times. The chain recombines TRBV7-9 with TRBJ1-6; unclear D gene. V was pared by 1 base and J by 8 bases, with 12 bases between. Germline V CDR1 and CDR2: SEHNR, FQNEAQ (reference sequence). The CDR3 extends over 15 amino acids. The CDR3 here is CASSLVAGGDSPLHF. The CDR3 nucleotides read TGTGCCAGCAGCTTAGTAGCGGGTGGAGATTCACCCCTCCACTTT.

This clonotype came up a few times. The chain carries TRBV6-2 or TRBV6-3 and TRBJ2-7, with 7 bases matching TRBD2. The V gene's germline CDR1 is MNHEY and CDR2 SVGEGT. The ends lost 4 bases at V and 5 bases at J; junction bases unmatched: 11. The CDR3 is 15 amino acids. CDR3 sequence (DNA): TGTGCCAGCAGTTCCGCTGGTGGAAGCGGGAACGAGCAGTACTTC. Amino acids: CASSSAGGSGNEQYF.

This clonotype was counted between two and nine times. The chain uses TRBV5-4 and TRBJ2-3; a possible D gene is TRBD1 (6 bases). The germline V and J ends were trimmed by 4 bases and 5 bases, with 14 bases remaining between them. CDR1 is SGHNT and CDR2 is YYREEE in the germline V gene (reference sequence). The CDR3 has 14 residues. The DNA for the CDR3 is TGTGCCAGCAGCGAACCGAGCAGGGGAGATACGCAGTATTTT. Translating gives CASSEPSRGDTQYF.

This clonotype was counted only a few times. The J gene is TRBJ2-5, the V gene TRBV7-8; 7 bases match TRBD1. After removal of 2 bases from V and 5 bases from J, the junction contained 14 bases not matched to a gene. CDR3 length equals 17 residues. Germline loops: CDR1 SGHVS, CDR2 FQNEAQ. The CDR3 bases are TGTGCCAGCAGCTTATTTTCATCCAGGGGGTCTGCGGAGACCCAGTACTTC. Translating gives CASSLFSSRGSAETQYF.

This clonotype occurred many times. The rearrangement uses TRBV12-3 or TRBV12-4 and TRBJ2-7, with D perhaps matching TRBD1 or TRBD2 (5 bases each). The CDR3 is 11 residues long. V lost 4 bases and J 5 bases, leaving 6 bases between the germline ends. CDR3 in amino acids: CASSSGHEQYF. The CDR3 region has the DNA TGTGCCAGCAGTTCGGGACACGAGCAGTACTTC.

This CDR3 is CASSHGIGGENIQYF. For the CDR3, the DNA is TGCGCCAGCAGCCACGGTATTGGGGGGGAAAACATTCAGTACTTC. The chain employs TRBV4-3 and TRBJ2-4; 7 bases agree with TRBD2. This CDR3 region has 15 residues. J was trimmed by 5 bases and V by 3 bases; bases with no gene match: 7. Germline V gene sequence: CDR1 LGHNA, CDR2 YSLEER.

The genes are TRBV27 and TRBJ2-7; TRBD1 matches at 8 bases. Germline values: CDR1 MNHEY, CDR2 SMNVEV (reference sequence). The CDR3 is made up of 17 amino acids. The ends lost 4 bases at V and 6 bases at J; junction bases unmatched: 17. The CDR3 here is CASSYDYPQTGDGEQYF. In DNA form, the CDR3 reads TGTGCCAGCAGTTACGATTACCCTCAGACAGGGGACGGCGAGCAGTACTTC.

This clonotype was recorded many times. The chain joins TRBV7-2 to TRBJ2-7; D remains unclear. Between the trimmed V and J ends, which lost 5 bases and 4 bases, there was a span of 9 bases. The germline CDR1 and CDR2 sequences are SGHTA and FQGNSA. This CDR3 region has 12 residues. This CDR3 is CASSVDGYEQYF. In DNA, the CDR3 is TGTGCCAGCAGCGTGGACGGGTACGAGCAGTACTTC.

This clonotype was observed a handful of times. The chain employs TRBV10-3 and TRBJ2-7, with D maybe TRBD2 (6 bases). CDR3 length: 13 residues. Germline V gene lookup returns CDR1 ENHRY and CDR2 SYGVKD. The V end was cut by 0 bases, the J end by 5 bases, with 8 bases between. CDR3 loop: CAISESTRNEQYF. The CDR3 coding sequence is TGTGCCATCAGTGAGTCGACTAGAAACGAGCAGTACTTC.

This clonotype has more than one count but fewer than ten. The rearrangement links TRBV29-1 to TRBJ2-2; D call uncertain. The CDR3 loop spans 12 amino acids. V was cut by 4 bases and J by 4 bases, with 7 bases left in between. CDR1 is SQVTM, CDR2 ANQGSEA, per germline. CDR3 loop: CSVVGSTGELFF. The CDR3 coding sequence is TGCAGCGTTGTTGGTTCCACCGGGGAGCTGTTTTTT.

The chain recombines TRBV11-1 with TRBJ2-5; maybe TRBD2 (6 bases). Germline V gene data show CDR1 as SGHAT and CDR2 as FQDESV (reference sequence). CDR3 length equals 18 residues. V lost 4 bases, J lost 7 bases, and 28 bases lay in between. CDR3 residues: CASSSGLKSGVWKGTQYF. CDR3 sequence (DNA): TGTGCCAGCAGCTCGGGGTTAAAGTCGGGAGTCTGGAAGGGGACCCAGTACTTC.

V is TRBV10-3 and J is TRBJ2-5; 8 nucleotides align to TRBD2. CDR1 and CDR2 from the germline V gene are ENHRY and SYGVKD. V was pared by 2 bases and J by 5 bases, with 16 bases of the junction left unmatched. CDR3 size: 18 residues. CDR3 protein: CAISEAWGGRTPHETQYF. CDR3 coding DNA: TGTGCCATCAGTGAGGCTTGGGGCGGGAGGACTCCTCACGAGACCCAGTACTTC.

V usage is TRBV6-1 and J usage is TRBJ2-6; no definite D call. Trimming removed 6 bases from V and 6 bases from J, with 9 bases in between. The CDR3 is 13 residues long. From germline, CDR1 is MNHNS and CDR2 SASEGT. CDR3 amino acids: CASSLGPANVLTF. The CDR3 DNA follows: TGTGCCAGCAGCCTCGGTCCGGCCAACGTCCTGACTTTC.

This clonotype was seen a few times. The chain couples TRBV27 to TRBJ2-1; 7 bases fit TRBD2. The CDR3 has 15 residues. In germline, CDR1 is MNHEY, CDR2 SMNVEV (reference sequence). Germline trimming cut 3 bases from V and 2 bases from J; bases unmatched to any gene: 4. CDR3 sequence reads: CASSFASGTYNEQFF. CDR3 coding DNA: TGTGCCAGCAGTTTTGCCAGCGGGACCTACAATGAGCAGTTCTTC.

The chain employs TRBV6-1 and TRBJ2-1; 10 nucleotides match TRBD2. Germline V gives CDR1 MNHNS, CDR2 SASEGT. The CDR3 covers 17 residues. V dropped 4 bases and J dropped 4; count of bases not matched to a gene: 10. CDR3 residues: CASSGASSGRSYNEQFF. Written as DNA, the CDR3 is TGTGCCAGCAGTGGGGCCAGTAGCGGGAGGAGTTACAATGAGCAGTTCTTC.

This clonotype occurred a few times. The V gene is TRBV5-6, the J gene TRBJ2-7, with D perhaps matching TRBD1 or TRBD2 (6 bases each). The V gene's germline CDR1 is SGHDT and CDR2 YYEEEE. V lost 1 base to trimming and J lost 0 bases, with 17 bases between them. This CDR3 contains 17 residues. The chain's CDR3 is CASSLLGRGHTSYEQYF. DNA of the CDR3: TGTGCCAGCAGCTTGTTGGGGCGGGGACACACCTCCTACGAGCAGTACTTC.

This clonotype turned up a few times. V gene TRBV20-1 combines with J gene TRBJ2-3; D uncertain. CDR1 DFQATT and CDR2 SNEGSKA come from the germline V gene (reference sequence). The CDR3 length is 12 residues. V was pared by 3 bases and J by 6 bases, with 10 bases between. CDR3 bases: TGCAGTGCTAGGGCCCTGACGGATACGCAGTATTTT. Translation gives CSARALTDTQYF.

The chain combines TRBV5-1 with TRBJ2-6; D might be TRBD1 (5 bases). V was cut by 2 bases and J by 1 base, with 7 bases left in between. CDR1 is SGHRS and CDR2 is YFSETQ in the germline V gene. CDR3 length: 15 amino acids. The CDR3 region has the DNA TGCGCCAGCAGCTTACAGGAGTCTGGGGCCAACGTCCTGACTTTC. It specifies CASSLQESGANVLTF.

This clonotype occurred a few times. The CDR3: CASSLVMDEKLFF. Here the CDR3 DNA reads TGCGCCAGCAGCTTGGTGATGGATGAAAAACTGTTTTTT. The gene calls are TRBV5-1 and TRBJ1-4; no reliable D call. The length of the CDR3 is 13 residues. V was cut by 0 bases and J by 6 bases, with 6 bases left in between. Per the germline V gene, CDR1 is SGHRS and CDR2 is YFSETQ.

The chain links TRBV2 to TRBJ2-5, with no clear D. The germline V gene encodes CDR1 SNHLY and CDR2 FYNNEI. The CDR3 covers 14 residues. Between the trimmed V and J ends, which lost 3 bases and 5 bases, there was a span of 13 bases. Here the CDR3 reads CASSENMEWETQYF. In DNA form, the CDR3 reads TGTGCCAGCAGTGAGAATATGGAGTGGGAGACCCAGTACTTC. Full variable domain (rest looked up from reference TRBV2 and TRBJ2-5): EPEVTQTPSHQVTQMGQEVILRCVPISNHLYFYWYRQILGQKVEFLVSFYNNEISEKSEIFDDQFSVERPDGSNFTLKIRSTKLEDSAMYFCASSENMEWETQYFGPGTRLLVL.

This chain joins TRBV19 and TRBJ2-5; 14 nucleotides agree with TRBD2. The CDR3 loop spans 17 amino acids. With V trimmed by 3 bases and J by 2 bases, 5 bases remained unmatched. Germline CDR1 is LNHDA and CDR2 is SQIVND (reference sequence). The CDR3, as DNA: TGTGCCAGTAGTATCCGGACTAGCGGGAGGAATCAAGAGACCCAGTACTTC. Protein: CASSIRTSGRNQETQYF. The whole variable domain, filled in from reference TRBV19 and TRBJ2-5, reads DGGITQSPKYLFRKEGQNVTLSCEQNLNHDAMYWYRQDPGQGLRLIYYSQIVNDFQKGDIAEGYSVSREKKESFPLTVTSAQKNPTAFYLCASSIRTSGRNQETQYFGPGTRLLVL.

The CDR3 DNA reads as TGTGCGACGACGTACGGCACAGATACGCAGTATTTT. Translation: CATTYGTDTQYF. The chain combines TRBV7-9 with TRBJ2-3; D not certain. This CDR3 spans 12 amino acids. Per germline, CDR1 SEHNR and CDR2 FQNEAQ (reference sequence).